This T cell receptor beta chain was profiled in a study of shared clonotypes between healthy human individuals. The table lists this clone with a count of one. Positive CCR7 selection of CD45RO-negative cells yielded the naive CD8 cells, and terminally differentiated effector memory CD45RA+ cells were excluded. Sequencing used immunoSEQ multiplex PCR; TCRdb keeps in-frame clones, though not all of them. Among around 1,900,000 clones, just under 95% were seen once, and the ten largest hold roughly 1.7%. The germline V gene has CDR1 SGHVS and CDR2 FQNEAQ. The CDR3 has 15 amino acids. With 3 bases removed from V and 0 bases from J, the gap between germline ends came to 9 bases.

Sequenced material: naive CD8+ T cells from PBMCs. This TCR came from a man between 18 and 29 years old in good health. Some clones in this sample may be carry-over from other donors' samples. The chain employs TRBV7-8 and TRBJ2-1; D might be TRBD1 (5 bases). The CDR3 bases are TGTGCCAGCAGCTTTGGGGCGAACTCCTACAATGAGCAGTTCTTC. Its protein product is CASSFGANSYNEQFF.